These T cell receptor beta chains were read from a single sample in a study of long-term antiretroviral therapy in people with HIV. The protocol was immunoSEQ multiplex PCR, while the TCRdb copy is restricted to in-frame clones and leaves out a portion. The table shows almost 30,000 clones, with more than 80% occurring only once. This specimen consisted of unsorted PBMCs, obtained 3.2 years before starting antiretroviral therapy. The receptors originated from a man in his forties or fifties with HIV. The CDR3 runs from the conserved cysteine through the conserved F or W. A D gene is named only where the DNA matches it firmly. A clone size is listed for some rows: how often the clone was seen (once, few, many), or a class if it is expanded.

v_gene: TRBV19
j_gene: TRBJ1-1
d_gene: TRBD1
abundance: -
CDR3aa: CASSIEQGPLNTEAFF
CDR3nt: TGTGCCAGTAGTATCGAACAGGGGCCCCTGAACACTGAAGCTTTCTTT

v_gene: TRBV6-1
j_gene: TRBJ2-3
d_gene: TRBD2
abundance: -
CDR3aa: CASSDTAGGPTDTQYF
CDR3nt: TGTGCCAGCAGTGACACAGCGGGAGGGCCTACAGATACGCAGTATTTT

v_gene: TRBV30
j_gene: TRBJ1-1
d_gene: -
abundance: -
CDR3aa: CAWPPSGGGTEAFF
CDR3nt: TGTGCCTGGCCCCCGTCTGGGGGAGGCACTGAAGCTTTCTTT

v_gene: TRBV6-5
j_gene: TRBJ1-2
d_gene: TRBD1
abundance: -
CDR3aa: CASSYSRTGGFYGYTF
CDR3nt: TGTGCCAGCAGTTACTCGCGGACAGGGGGCTTCTATGGCTACACCTTC

v_gene: TRBV30
j_gene: TRBJ1-2
d_gene: -
abundance: -
CDR3aa: CAWSRTYGYTF
CDR3nt: TGTGCCTGGAGTCGAACTTATGGCTACACCTTC

v_gene: TRBV4-3
j_gene: TRBJ2-2
d_gene: -
abundance: -
CDR3aa: CASSQDLGYGELFF
CDR3nt: TGCGCCAGCAGCCAAGATTTGGGGTACGGGGAGCTGTTTTTT

v_gene: TRBV7-2
j_gene: TRBJ2-7
d_gene: -
abundance: -
CDR3aa: CASSPLRAPYEQYF
CDR3nt: TGTGCCAGCAGCCCTCTACGGGCCCCCTACGAGCAGTACTTC

v_gene: TRBV9
j_gene: TRBJ1-3
d_gene: -
abundance: -
CDR3aa: CASSVQGTSGNTIYF
CDR3nt: TGTGCCAGCAGCGTACAGGGGACATCTGGAAACACCATATATTTT

v_gene: TRBV19
j_gene: TRBJ2-3
d_gene: -
abundance: once
CDR3aa: CASSTSYRASTDTQYF
CDR3nt: TGTGCCAGTAGTACCTCCTACAGGGCCAGCACAGATACGCAGTATTTT

v_gene: TRBV29-1
j_gene: TRBJ1-5
d_gene: -
abundance: -
CDR3aa: CSVLTYNQPQHF
CDR3nt: TGCAGCGTTCTCACATATAATCAGCCCCAGCATTTT

v_gene: TRBV27
j_gene: TRBJ2-1
d_gene: -
abundance: -
CDR3aa: CASCRDHSYNEQFF
CDR3nt: TGTGCCAGTTGCCGGGACCACTCCTACAATGAGCAGTTCTTC

v_gene: TRBV14
j_gene: TRBJ2-1
d_gene: TRBD2
abundance: -
CDR3aa: CASSYLAVISYNEQFF
CDR3nt: TGTGCCAGCAGCTACCTAGCGGTAATCTCCTACAATGAGCAGTTCTTC

v_gene: TRBV27
j_gene: TRBJ1-5
d_gene: -
abundance: -
CDR3aa: CASTPRAGDSNQPQHF
CDR3nt: TGTGCCAGCACTCCTCGGGCAGGGGATAGCAATCAGCCCCAGCATTTT

v_gene: TRBV11-1
j_gene: TRBJ2-1
d_gene: -
abundance: -
CDR3aa: CASSSWGATGYNEQFF
CDR3nt: TGTGCCAGCAGCTCGTGGGGGGCCACAGGATACAATGAGCAGTTCTTC

v_gene: TRBV10-3
j_gene: TRBJ1-4
d_gene: TRBD1
abundance: -
CDR3aa: CAISGSGQGGEKLFF
CDR3nt: TGTGCCATCAGTGGTAGCGGACAGGGTGGAGAAAAACTGTTTTTT

v_gene: TRBV13
j_gene: TRBJ2-7
d_gene: TRBD2
abundance: -
CDR3aa: CASSLGLAHEQYF
CDR3nt: TGTGCCAGCAGCCTAGGACTAGCACACGAGCAGTACTTC

v_gene: TRBV2
j_gene: TRBJ1-5
d_gene: -
abundance: -
CDR3aa: CASSREGDQPQHF
CDR3nt: TGTGCCAGCAGCCGGGAGGGAGATCAGCCCCAGCATTTT

v_gene: TRBV2
j_gene: TRBJ1-1
d_gene: -
abundance: large
CDR3aa: CASSEAGDLNTEAFF
CDR3nt: TGTGCCAGCAGTGAAGCGGGAGATTTGAACACTGAAGCTTTCTTT

v_gene: TRBV18
j_gene: TRBJ2-3
d_gene: TRBD2
abundance: -
CDR3aa: CASSPSGGRSDTQYF
CDR3nt: TGTGCCAGCTCACCCAGCGGGGGGCGGTCCGATACGCAGTATTTT

v_gene: TRBV28
j_gene: TRBJ2-5
d_gene: -
abundance: once
CDR3aa: CASSSDRATQYF
CDR3nt: TGTGCCAGCAGCTCCGATAGGGCGACCCAGTACTTC

v_gene: TRBV9
j_gene: TRBJ2-3
d_gene: -
abundance: -
CDR3aa: CASSLRRGWLDTQYF
CDR3nt: TGTGCCAGCAGCCTCCGGAGAGGTTGGTTAGATACGCAGTATTTT

v_gene: TRBV5-1
j_gene: TRBJ1-2
d_gene: -
abundance: once
CDR3aa: CASSLGWDYGYTF
CDR3nt: TGCGCCAGCAGCCTCGGATGGGACTATGGCTACACCTTC

v_gene: TRBV7-2
j_gene: TRBJ1-6
d_gene: -
abundance: -
CDR3aa: CASSPGQGNSPLHF
CDR3nt: TGTGCCAGCAGCCCCGGGCAGGGGAATTCACCCCTCCACTTT

v_gene: TRBV28
j_gene: TRBJ1-4
d_gene: TRBD1
abundance: -
CDR3aa: CASSSTDRVNEKLFF
CDR3nt: TGTGCCAGCAGTTCTACGGACAGGGTGAATGAAAAACTGTTTTTT

v_gene: TRBV6-5
j_gene: TRBJ1-5
d_gene: -
abundance: -
CDR3aa: CASSYSAYQPQHF
CDR3nt: TGTGCCAGCAGTTACTCGGCCTATCAGCCCCAGCATTTT

v_gene: TRBV21-1
j_gene: TRBJ2-1
d_gene: -
abundance: -
CDR3aa: CASSKRGRVRWDEQFF
CDR3nt: TGTGCCAGCAGCAAAAGGGGGAGGGTCCGATGGGATGAGCAGTTCTTC

v_gene: TRBV18
j_gene: TRBJ2-7
d_gene: -
abundance: -
CDR3aa: CASSPSGQIYEQYF
CDR3nt: TGTGCCAGCTCACCCAGTGGACAGATCTACGAGCAGTACTTC

v_gene: TRBV10-3
j_gene: TRBJ2-1
d_gene: TRBD2
abundance: -
CDR3aa: CAISATTSGAQGEQFF
CDR3nt: TGTGCCATCAGTGCAACGACTAGCGGGGCGCAGGGTGAGCAGTTCTTC

v_gene: TRBV5-1
j_gene: TRBJ2-3
d_gene: -
abundance: -
CDR3aa: CASSLRTKSTDTQYF
CDR3nt: TGCGCCAGCAGCTTAAGGACTAAAAGCACAGATACGCAGTATTTT

v_gene: TRBV5-1
j_gene: TRBJ2-7
d_gene: TRBD1
abundance: -
CDR3aa: CASSPGTGAYEQYF
CDR3nt: TGCGCCAGCAGCCCCGGGACAGGGGCCTACGAGCAGTACTTC

v_gene: TRBV10-2
j_gene: TRBJ2-3
d_gene: -
abundance: -
CDR3aa: CASSPPAHTQYF
CDR3nt: TGCGCCAGCAGCCCCCCGGCTCATACGCAGTATTTT

v_gene: TRBV9
j_gene: TRBJ2-7
d_gene: TRBD2
abundance: -
CDR3aa: CASTLGLAGGRSYEQYF
CDR3nt: TGTGCCAGCACTCTTGGACTAGCGGGAGGAAGGTCCTACGAGCAGTACTTC

v_gene: TRBV5-4
j_gene: TRBJ2-2
d_gene: -
abundance: -
CDR3aa: CASSLGTLENTGELFF
CDR3nt: TGTGCCAGCAGCCTGGGGACATTAGAGAACACCGGGGAGCTGTTTTTT

v_gene: TRBV2
j_gene: TRBJ2-3
d_gene: TRBD2
abundance: -
CDR3aa: CASSEIGLAGGADTQYF
CDR3nt: TGTGCCAGCAGTGAGATAGGGCTAGCGGGAGGCGCAGATACGCAGTATTTT

v_gene: TRBV6-5
j_gene: TRBJ1-1
d_gene: TRBD1
abundance: -
CDR3aa: CASTPGPGGYTEAFF
CDR3nt: TGTGCCAGCACACCGGGCCCAGGGGGATACACTGAAGCTTTCTTT

v_gene: TRBV19
j_gene: TRBJ2-5
d_gene: -
abundance: -
CDR3aa: CASSFKGGSPETQYF
CDR3nt: TGTGCCAGTAGTTTTAAGGGGGGCTCTCCGGAGACCCAGTACTTC

v_gene: TRBV6-6
j_gene: TRBJ2-3
d_gene: -
abundance: -
CDR3aa: CASSYPGASDTQYF
CDR3nt: TGTGCCAGCAGTTATCCAGGGGCGTCAGATACGCAGTATTTT

v_gene: TRBV9
j_gene: TRBJ2-1
d_gene: -
abundance: -
CDR3aa: CASSVVGQEGEQFF
CDR3nt: TGTGCCAGCAGCGTAGTGGGCCAGGAGGGTGAGCAGTTCTTC

v_gene: TRBV6-5
j_gene: TRBJ1-6
d_gene: -
abundance: few
CDR3aa: CASSLDGSSYNSPLHF
CDR3nt: TGTGCCAGCAGTTTAGACGGGAGCTCCTATAATTCACCCCTCCACTTT

v_gene: TRBV28
j_gene: TRBJ2-7
d_gene: -
abundance: few
CDR3aa: CASSSGSSYEQYF
CDR3nt: TGTGCCAGCAGTTCCGGAAGCTCCTACGAGCAGTACTTC

v_gene: TRBV10-2
j_gene: TRBJ1-2
d_gene: -
abundance: once
CDR3aa: CASSGTPDTNYGYTF
CDR3nt: TGCGCCAGCAGCGGGACCCCAGACACTAACTATGGCTACACCTTC

v_gene: TRBV18
j_gene: TRBJ2-5
d_gene: TRBD2
abundance: -
CDR3aa: CASSPTGGSRETQYF
CDR3nt: TGTGCCAGCTCACCGACCGGGGGGAGCAGGGAGACCCAGTACTTC

v_gene: TRBV4-3
j_gene: TRBJ1-6
d_gene: TRBD1
abundance: -
CDR3aa: CASSLGGQGDSPLHF
CDR3nt: TGCGCCAGCAGCCTGGGGGGGCAGGGGGATTCACCCCTCCACTTT

v_gene: TRBV5-5
j_gene: TRBJ2-5
d_gene: -
abundance: -
CDR3aa: CASSRDGLQETQYF
CDR3nt: TGTGCCAGCAGCCGGGACGGCTTGCAAGAGACCCAGTACTTC

v_gene: TRBV7-2
j_gene: TRBJ1-1
d_gene: TRBD1
abundance: -
CDR3aa: CASSSPDRGVTEAFF
CDR3nt: TGTGCCAGCAGCTCTCCTGACAGGGGAGTCACTGAAGCTTTCTTT

v_gene: TRBV28
j_gene: TRBJ1-3
d_gene: -
abundance: -
CDR3aa: CASSLRPGFGNTIYF
CDR3nt: TGTGCCAGCAGTTTACGGCCAGGGTTCGGAAACACCATATATTTT

v_gene: TRBV5-5
j_gene: TRBJ2-7
d_gene: -
abundance: -
CDR3aa: CASSLGVYEQYF
CDR3nt: TGTGCCAGCAGCTTGGGGGTCTACGAGCAGTACTTC

v_gene: TRBV5-1
j_gene: TRBJ1-2
d_gene: TRBD1
abundance: -
CDR3aa: CASSLTGGANYGYTF
CDR3nt: TGCGCCAGCAGCTTGACAGGGGGCGCCAACTATGGCTACACCTTC

v_gene: TRBV6-6
j_gene: TRBJ1-5
d_gene: -
abundance: few
CDR3aa: CASHGGWTGNQPQHF
CDR3nt: TGTGCCAGCCATGGGGGGTGGACTGGCAATCAGCCCCAGCATTTT

v_gene: TRBV18
j_gene: TRBJ2-7
d_gene: -
abundance: few
CDR3aa: CASSPPGIHEQYF
CDR3nt: TGTGCCAGCTCACCACCGGGTATCCACGAGCAGTACTTC

v_gene: TRBV7-3
j_gene: TRBJ2-7
d_gene: TRBD2
abundance: -
CDR3aa: CASSSGTSGYEQYF
CDR3nt: TGTGCCAGCAGCTCCGGGACTAGCGGCTACGAGCAGTACTTC

v_gene: TRBV10-2
j_gene: TRBJ2-5
d_gene: -
abundance: -
CDR3aa: CASSNRGYQETQYF
CDR3nt: TGCGCCAGCAGTAACCGGGGCTACCAAGAGACCCAGTACTTC

v_gene: TRBV10-3
j_gene: TRBJ1-1
d_gene: -
abundance: -
CDR3aa: CAISPNAGGVTEAFF
CDR3nt: TGTGCCATCAGCCCTAACGCGGGGGGGGTCACTGAAGCTTTCTTT

v_gene: TRBV6-1
j_gene: TRBJ1-1
d_gene: -
abundance: -
CDR3aa: CASSLRETAAEAFF
CDR3nt: TGTGCCAGCAGTCTACGGGAGACCGCGGCTGAAGCTTTCTTT